The present T cell receptor (beta chain) was sequenced within a study of shared clonotypes between healthy human individuals. Study overall: Used for every donor were three CD4 naive, three CD4 memory, two CD8 naive and one CD8 memory plate. Study-level points and caveats: Tissue TCR repertoires likely differ from these blood-only repertoires.

Adults of Caucasian background living in Nashville, Tennessee made up all donors. With regard to this clone: Antigen: not known.

Trimming cost V 8 bases and J 1 base; bases outside gene matches: 3. The CDR3 covers 14 residues. CDR1 is SNHLY, CDR2 FYNNEI, per germline. Data came from immunoSEQ multiplex PCR; TCRdb stores just in-frame clones and leaves some out. This sample carries approximately 720,000 clones, about three quarters of them seen once, and the ten largest clones take approximately 1.8%. The sample was memory CD4+ T cells sorted from blood. Subset described: CD45RA-negative fraction. This TCR derives from a woman aged 25 to 45 in good health. This sequence joins TRBV2 and TRBJ2-1, with TRBD2 identical over 9 bases. The CDR3 loop is CASGLAISYNEQFF. CDR3 DNA: TGTGCCAGCGGACTAGCGATTTCCTACAATGAGCAGTTCTTC.